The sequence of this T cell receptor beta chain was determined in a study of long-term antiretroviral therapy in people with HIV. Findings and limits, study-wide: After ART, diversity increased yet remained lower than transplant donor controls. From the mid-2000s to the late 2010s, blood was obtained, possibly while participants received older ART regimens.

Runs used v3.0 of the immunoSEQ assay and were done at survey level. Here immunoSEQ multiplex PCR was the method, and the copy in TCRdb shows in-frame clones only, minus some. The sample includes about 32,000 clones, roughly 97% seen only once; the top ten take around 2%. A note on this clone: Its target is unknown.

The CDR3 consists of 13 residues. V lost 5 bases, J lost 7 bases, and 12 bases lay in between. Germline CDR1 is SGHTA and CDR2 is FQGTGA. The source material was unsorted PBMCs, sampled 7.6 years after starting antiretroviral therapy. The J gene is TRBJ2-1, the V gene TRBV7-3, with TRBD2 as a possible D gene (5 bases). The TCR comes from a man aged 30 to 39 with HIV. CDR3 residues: CASSTRTSNEQFF. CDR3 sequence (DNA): TGTGCCAGCAGCACACGGACTTCTAATGAGCAGTTCTTC.